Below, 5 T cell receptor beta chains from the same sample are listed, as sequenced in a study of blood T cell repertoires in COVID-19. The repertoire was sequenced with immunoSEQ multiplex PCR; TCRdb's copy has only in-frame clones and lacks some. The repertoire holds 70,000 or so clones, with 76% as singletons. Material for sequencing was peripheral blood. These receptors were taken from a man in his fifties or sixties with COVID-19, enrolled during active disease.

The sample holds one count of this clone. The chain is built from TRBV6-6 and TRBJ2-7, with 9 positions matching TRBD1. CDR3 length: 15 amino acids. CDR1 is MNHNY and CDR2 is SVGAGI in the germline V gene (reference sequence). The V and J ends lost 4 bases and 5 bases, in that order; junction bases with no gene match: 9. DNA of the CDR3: TGTGCCAGCAGTTCTCCGGGACAGGGTATCCACGAGCAGTACTTC. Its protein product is CASSSPGQGIHEQYF.

This CDR3 is CASSPQTGVYNEQFF. Written as DNA, the CDR3 is TGTGCCAGCTCACCACAGACGGGAGTATACAATGAGCAGTTCTTC. This rearrangement joins TRBV18 to TRBJ2-1; D possibly corresponds to TRBD2 (6 bases). The CDR3 sequence is 15 residues long. Germline V gene data show CDR1 as KGHSH and CDR2 as LQKENI. The V and J ends lost 1 base and 4 bases respectively, with 11 bases between them.

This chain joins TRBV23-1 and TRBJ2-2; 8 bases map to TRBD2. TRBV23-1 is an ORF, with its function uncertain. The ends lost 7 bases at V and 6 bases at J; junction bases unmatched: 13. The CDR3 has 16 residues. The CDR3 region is CASTGRREGTPGELFF. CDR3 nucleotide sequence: TGCGCCAGCACAGGTAGACGGGAGGGGACCCCCGGGGAGCTGTTTTTT.

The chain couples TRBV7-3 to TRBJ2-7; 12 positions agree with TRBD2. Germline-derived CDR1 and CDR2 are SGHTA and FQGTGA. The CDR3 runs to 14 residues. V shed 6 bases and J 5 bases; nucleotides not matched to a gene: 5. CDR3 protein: CASRPTSGSDEQYF. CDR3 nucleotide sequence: TGTGCCAGCAGGCCGACTAGCGGGAGCGACGAGCAGTACTTC. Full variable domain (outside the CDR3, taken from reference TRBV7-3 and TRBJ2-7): GAGVSQTPSNKVTEKGKYVELRCDPISGHTALYWYRQSLGQGPEFLIYFQGTGAADDSGLPNDRFFAVRPEGSVSTLKIQRTERGDSAVYLCASRPTSGSDEQYFGPGTRLTVT.

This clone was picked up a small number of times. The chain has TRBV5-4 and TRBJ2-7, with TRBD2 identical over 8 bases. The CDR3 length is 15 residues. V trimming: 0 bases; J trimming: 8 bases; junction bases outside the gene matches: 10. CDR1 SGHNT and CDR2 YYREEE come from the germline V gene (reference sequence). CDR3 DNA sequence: TGTGCCAGCAGCTTGGAGGGGACTAGAAGGTCCCAGCAGTACTTC. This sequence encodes CASSLEGTRRSQQYF. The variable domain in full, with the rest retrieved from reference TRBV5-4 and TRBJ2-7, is ETGVTQSPTHLIKTRGQQVTLRCSSQSGHNTVSWYQQALGQGPQFIFQYYREEENGRGNFPPRFSGLQFPNYSSELNVNALELDDSALYLCASSLEGTRRSQQYFGPGTRLTVT.